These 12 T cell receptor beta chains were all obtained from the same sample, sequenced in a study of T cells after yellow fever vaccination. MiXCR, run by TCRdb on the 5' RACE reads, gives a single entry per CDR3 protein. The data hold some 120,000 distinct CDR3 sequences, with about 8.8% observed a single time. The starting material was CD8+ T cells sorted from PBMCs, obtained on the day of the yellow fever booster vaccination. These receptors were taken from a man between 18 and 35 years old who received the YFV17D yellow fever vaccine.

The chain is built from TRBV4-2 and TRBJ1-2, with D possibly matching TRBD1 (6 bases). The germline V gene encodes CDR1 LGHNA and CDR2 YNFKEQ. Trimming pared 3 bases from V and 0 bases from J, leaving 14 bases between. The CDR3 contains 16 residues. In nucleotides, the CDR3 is TGTGCCAGCAGCCAGAACGGACAGAACCCTAACTATGGCTACACCTTC. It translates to CASSQNGQNPNYGYTF.

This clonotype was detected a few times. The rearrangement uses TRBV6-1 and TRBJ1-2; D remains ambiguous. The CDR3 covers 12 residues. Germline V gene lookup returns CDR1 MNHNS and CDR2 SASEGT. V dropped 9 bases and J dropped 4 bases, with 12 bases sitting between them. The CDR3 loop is CARFIPGYGYTF. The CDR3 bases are TGTGCCAGATTTATCCCAGGCTATGGCTACACCTTC.

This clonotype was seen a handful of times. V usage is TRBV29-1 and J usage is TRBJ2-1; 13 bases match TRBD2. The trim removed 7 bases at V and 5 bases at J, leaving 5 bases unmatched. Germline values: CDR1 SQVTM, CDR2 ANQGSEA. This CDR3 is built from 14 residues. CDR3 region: CSAPLAGGNNEQFF. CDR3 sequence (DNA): TGCAGCGCACCACTAGCGGGGGGGAACAATGAGCAGTTCTTC.

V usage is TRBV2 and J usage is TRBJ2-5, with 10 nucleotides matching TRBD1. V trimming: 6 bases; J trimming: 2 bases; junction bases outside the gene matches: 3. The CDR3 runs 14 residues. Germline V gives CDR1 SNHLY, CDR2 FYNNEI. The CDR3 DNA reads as TGTGCCAGCAGCGGACAGGGGGAACAAGAGACCCAGTACTTC. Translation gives CASSGQGEQETQYF.

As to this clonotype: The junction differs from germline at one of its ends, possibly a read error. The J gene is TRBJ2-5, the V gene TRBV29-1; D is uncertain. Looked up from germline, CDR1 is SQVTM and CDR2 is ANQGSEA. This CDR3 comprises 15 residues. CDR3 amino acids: CSARIGSERSETLYF. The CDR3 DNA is TGCAGCGCCCGCATTGGGTCGGAGCGATCCGAGACCCTGTACTTC.

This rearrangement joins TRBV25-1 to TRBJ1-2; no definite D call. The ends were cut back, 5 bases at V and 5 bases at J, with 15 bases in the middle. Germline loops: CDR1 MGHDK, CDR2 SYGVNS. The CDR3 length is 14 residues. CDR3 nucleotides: TGTGCCAGCAGTCCAACGGCCACGACGTATGGCTACACCTTC. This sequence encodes CASSPTATTYGYTF.

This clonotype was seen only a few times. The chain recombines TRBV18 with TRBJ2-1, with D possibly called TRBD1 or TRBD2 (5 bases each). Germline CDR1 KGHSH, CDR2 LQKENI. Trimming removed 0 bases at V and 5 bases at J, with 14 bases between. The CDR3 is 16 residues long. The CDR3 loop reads CASSPPLRGPDNEQFF. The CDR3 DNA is TGTGCCAGCTCACCACCGTTGAGGGGCCCAGACAATGAGCAGTTCTTC.

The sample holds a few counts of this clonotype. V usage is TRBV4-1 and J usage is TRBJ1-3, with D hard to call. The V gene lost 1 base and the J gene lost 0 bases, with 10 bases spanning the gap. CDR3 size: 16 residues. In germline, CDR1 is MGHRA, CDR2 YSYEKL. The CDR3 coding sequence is TGCGCCAGCAGCCAAGGATCGGTGGACTCTGGAAACACCATATATTTT. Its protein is CASSQGSVDSGNTIYF.

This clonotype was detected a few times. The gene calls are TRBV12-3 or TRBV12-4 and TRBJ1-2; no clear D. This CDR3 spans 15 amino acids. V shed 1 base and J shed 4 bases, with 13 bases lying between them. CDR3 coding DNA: TGTGCCAGCAGTTTAGGAATGGATGGCGGCTATGGCTACACCTTC. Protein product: CASSLGMDGGYGYTF.

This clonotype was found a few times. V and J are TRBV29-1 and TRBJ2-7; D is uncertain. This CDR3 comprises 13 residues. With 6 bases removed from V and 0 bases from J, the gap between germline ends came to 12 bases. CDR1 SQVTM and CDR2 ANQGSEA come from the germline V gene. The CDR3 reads CSVVDTRSYEQYV. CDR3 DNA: TGCAGCGTCGTAGACACCCGCTCCTACGAGCAGTACGTC.

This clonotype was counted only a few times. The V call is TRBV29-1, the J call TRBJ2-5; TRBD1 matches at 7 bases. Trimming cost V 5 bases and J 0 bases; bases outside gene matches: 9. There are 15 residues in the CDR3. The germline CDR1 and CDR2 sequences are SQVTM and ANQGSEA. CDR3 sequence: CSVTTGDTYQETQYF. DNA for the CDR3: TGCAGCGTTACTACAGGGGACACGTACCAAGAGACCCAGTACTTC.

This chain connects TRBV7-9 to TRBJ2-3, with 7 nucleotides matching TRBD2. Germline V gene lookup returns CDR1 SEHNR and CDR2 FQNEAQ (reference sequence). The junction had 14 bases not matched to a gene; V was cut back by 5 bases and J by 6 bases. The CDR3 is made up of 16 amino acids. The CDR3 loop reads CASSPPRASGEDTQYF. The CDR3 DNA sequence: TGTGCCAGCAGCCCGCCGAGGGCTAGCGGTGAGGATACGCAGTATTTT.